This T cell receptor (beta chain) is from a study of T cells in Graves' hyperthyroidism and ophthalmopathy. TCR beta CDR3 regions were amplified from RNA. During a first-round RT-PCR of the TCR CDR3, the HTBI primer set was used. A single record per CDR3 protein comes from TCRdb applying MiXCR to the multiplex PCR reads. This repertoire shows approximately 870,000 distinct CDR3 sequences, roughly 40% found once; its top ten account for approximately 8.7%. Exclusions: uncontrolled infection, other autoimmune disease, pregnancy, lactation. This CDR3 region has 15 residues. Germline V gene data show CDR1 as SGHAT and CDR2 as FQNNGV. The V end lost 4 bases, the J end lost 0 bases, and 12 bases lay between the germline ends.

The sequence came from a young man with Graves' hyperthyroidism. Sequencing was performed on blood. The V call is TRBV11-2, the J call TRBJ1-1; D is unresolved. Written as DNA, the CDR3 is TGTGCCAGCAGCTCCCGGGTCTCGATGAACACTGAAGCTTTCTTT. Translated, it gives CASSSRVSMNTEAFF.